This paragraph reports one T cell receptor (beta chain). This sample is drawn from a study of shared clonotypes between healthy human individuals. Clones were sequenced by immunoSEQ multiplex PCR, and TCRdb holds only the in-frame ones, with some missing. The sample records about 2.2 million clones, roughly 93% being singletons. Germline V gene lookup returns CDR1 MNHNS and CDR2 SASEGT. The CDR3 extends over 14 amino acids. Trimming took off 6 bases at V and 6 bases at J, with 17 bases between the two ends. As defined, naive CD8 cells were CD45RO-negative and positively selected for CCR7, with terminally differentiated effector memory CD45RA+ cells excluded.

V is TRBV6-1 and J is TRBJ1-1; tentatively, D is TRBD1 (6 bases). The sample was naive CD8+ T cells from PBMCs. The TCR originated in a man between 18 and 29 years old in good health. Some clones in this sample may be carry-over from other donors' samples. CDR3 DNA sequence: TGTGCCAGCAGCGCGAAAGGGGGGAGGGCTGAAGCTTTCTTT. It encodes CASSAKGGRAEAFF.